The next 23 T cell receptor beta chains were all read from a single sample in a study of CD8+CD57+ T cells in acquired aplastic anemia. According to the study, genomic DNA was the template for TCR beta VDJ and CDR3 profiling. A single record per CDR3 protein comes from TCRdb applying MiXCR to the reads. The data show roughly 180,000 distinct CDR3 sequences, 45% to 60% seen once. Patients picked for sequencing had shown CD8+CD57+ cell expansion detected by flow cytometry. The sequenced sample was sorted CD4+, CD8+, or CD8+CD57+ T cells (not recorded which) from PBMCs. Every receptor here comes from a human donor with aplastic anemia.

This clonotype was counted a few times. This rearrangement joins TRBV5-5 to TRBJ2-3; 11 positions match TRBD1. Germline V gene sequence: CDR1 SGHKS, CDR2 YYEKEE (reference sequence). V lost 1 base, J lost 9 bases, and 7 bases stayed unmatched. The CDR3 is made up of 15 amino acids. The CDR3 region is CASSLSGTGGQTQYF. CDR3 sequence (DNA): TGTGCCAGCAGCTTGAGTGGGACAGGGGGACAAACGCAGTATTTT. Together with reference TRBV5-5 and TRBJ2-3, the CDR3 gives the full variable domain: DAGVTQSPTHLIKTRGQQVTLRCSPISGHKSVSWYQQVLGQGPQFIFQYYEKEERGRGNFPDRFSARQFPNYSSELNVNALLLGDSALYLCASSLSGTGGQTQYFGPGTRLTVL.

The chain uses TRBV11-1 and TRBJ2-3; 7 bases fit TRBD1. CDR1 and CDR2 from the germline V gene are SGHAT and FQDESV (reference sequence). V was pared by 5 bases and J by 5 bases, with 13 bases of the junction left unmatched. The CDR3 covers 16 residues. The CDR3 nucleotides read TGTGCCAGCAGCCGGGGCCTCGGACAGGTTGGAGATACGCAGTATTTT. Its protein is CASSRGLGQVGDTQYF. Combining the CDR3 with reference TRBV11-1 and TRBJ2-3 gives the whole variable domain EAEVAQSPRYKITEKSQAVAFWCDPISGHATLYWYRQILGQGPELLVQFQDESVVDDSQLPKDRFSAERLKGVDSTLKIQPAELGDSAMYLCASSRGLGQVGDTQYFGPGTRLTVL.

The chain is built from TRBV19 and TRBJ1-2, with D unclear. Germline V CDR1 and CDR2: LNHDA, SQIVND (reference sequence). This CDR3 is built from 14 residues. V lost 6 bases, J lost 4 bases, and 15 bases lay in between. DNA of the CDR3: TGTGCCAGTAGCGGTCTGTCAGGACTCTATGGCTACACCTTC. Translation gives CASSGLSGLYGYTF.

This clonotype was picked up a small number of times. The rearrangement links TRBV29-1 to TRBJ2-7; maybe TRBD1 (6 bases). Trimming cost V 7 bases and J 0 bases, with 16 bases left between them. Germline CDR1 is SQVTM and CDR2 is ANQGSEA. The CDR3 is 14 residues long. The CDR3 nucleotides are TGCAGCGCAATACAGGGTATCCTCTCCTACGAGCAGTACTTC. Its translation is CSAIQGILSYEQYF.

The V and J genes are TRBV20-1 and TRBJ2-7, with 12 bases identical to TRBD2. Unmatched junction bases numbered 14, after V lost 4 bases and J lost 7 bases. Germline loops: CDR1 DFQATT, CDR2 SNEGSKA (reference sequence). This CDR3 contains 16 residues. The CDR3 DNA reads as TGCAGTGCTACCAGGGCTCTAGCGGGAGGGCCTAGAGAGCAGTACTTC. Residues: CSATRALAGGPREQYF.

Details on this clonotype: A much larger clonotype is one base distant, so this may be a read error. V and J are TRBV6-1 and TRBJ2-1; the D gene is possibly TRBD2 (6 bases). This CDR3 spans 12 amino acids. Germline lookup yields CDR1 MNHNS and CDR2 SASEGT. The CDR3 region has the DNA TGTGCCAGCAGTCGGGTCAGGGAGGAGCAGTCCTTC. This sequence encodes CASSRVREEQSF.

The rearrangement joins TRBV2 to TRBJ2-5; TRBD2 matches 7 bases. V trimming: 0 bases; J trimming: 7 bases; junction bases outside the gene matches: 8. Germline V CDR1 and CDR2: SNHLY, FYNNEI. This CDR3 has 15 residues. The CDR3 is CASSEAYVASGTQYF. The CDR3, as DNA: TGTGCCAGCAGTGAAGCGTACGTGGCTAGCGGGACCCAGTACTTC.

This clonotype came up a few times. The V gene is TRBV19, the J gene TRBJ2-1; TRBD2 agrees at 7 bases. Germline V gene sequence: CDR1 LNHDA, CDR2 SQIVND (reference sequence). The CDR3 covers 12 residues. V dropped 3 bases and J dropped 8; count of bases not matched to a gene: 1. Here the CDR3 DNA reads TGTGCCAGTAGTATGGGGGGGGATGAGCAGTTCTTC. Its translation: CASSMGGDEQFF.

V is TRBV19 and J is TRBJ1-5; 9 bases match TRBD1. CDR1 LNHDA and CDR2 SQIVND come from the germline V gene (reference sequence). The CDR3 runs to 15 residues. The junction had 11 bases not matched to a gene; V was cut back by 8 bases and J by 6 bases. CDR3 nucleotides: TGTGCCAGTGGGACAGGGACGAGGGTCAGTCAGCCCCAGCATTTT. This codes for CASGTGTRVSQPQHF.

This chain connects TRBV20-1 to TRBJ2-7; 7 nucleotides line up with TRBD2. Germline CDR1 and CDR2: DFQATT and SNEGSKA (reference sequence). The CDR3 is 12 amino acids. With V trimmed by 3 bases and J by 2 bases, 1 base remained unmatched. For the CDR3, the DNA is TGCAGTGCTAGTGCGGGGGCCTACGAGCAGTACTTC. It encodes CSASAGAYEQYF.

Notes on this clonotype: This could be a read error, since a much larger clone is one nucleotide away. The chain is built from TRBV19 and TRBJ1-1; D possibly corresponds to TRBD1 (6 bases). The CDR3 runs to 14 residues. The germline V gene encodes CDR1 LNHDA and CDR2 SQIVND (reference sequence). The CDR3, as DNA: TGTGCCAGTACCTTAAGAGGGGGGAACACTGACGCTTTCTTT. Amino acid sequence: CASTLRGGNTDAFF. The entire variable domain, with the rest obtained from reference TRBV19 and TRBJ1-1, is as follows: DGGITQSPKYLFRKEGQNVTLSCEQNLNHDAMYWYRQDPGQGLRLIYYSQIVNDFQKGDIAEGYSVSREKKESFPLTVTSAQKNPTAFYLCASTLRGGNTDAFFGQGTRLTVV.

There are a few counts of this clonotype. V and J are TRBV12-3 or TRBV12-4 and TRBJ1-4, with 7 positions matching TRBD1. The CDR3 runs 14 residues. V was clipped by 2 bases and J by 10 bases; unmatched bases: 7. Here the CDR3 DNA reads TGTGCCAGCAGTTTACGTACAGGGGCACCAAAACTGTTTTTT. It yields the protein CASSLRTGAPKLFF.

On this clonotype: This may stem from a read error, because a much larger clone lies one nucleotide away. This CDR3 reads CANSLGDLVYEQYF. The CDR3 DNA sequence: TGTGCCAACAGTTTAGGGGATTTGGTCTACGAGCAGTACTTC. V and J are TRBV12-3 or TRBV12-4 and TRBJ2-7; possibly TRBD1 for D (5 bases). This CDR3 contains 14 residues.

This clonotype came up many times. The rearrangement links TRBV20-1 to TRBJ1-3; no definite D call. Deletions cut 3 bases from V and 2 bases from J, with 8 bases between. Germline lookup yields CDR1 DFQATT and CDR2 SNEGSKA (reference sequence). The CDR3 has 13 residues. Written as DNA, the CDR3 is TGCAGTGCTAGTAGTCAGGCTGGAAACACCATATATTTT. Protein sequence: CSASSQAGNTIYF.

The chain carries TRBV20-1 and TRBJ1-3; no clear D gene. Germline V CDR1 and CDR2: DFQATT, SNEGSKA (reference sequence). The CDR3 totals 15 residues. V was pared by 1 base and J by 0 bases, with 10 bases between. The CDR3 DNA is TGCAGTGCTAGAGTCGGAAGCCGCTCTGGAAACACCATATATTTT. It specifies CSARVGSRSGNTIYF.

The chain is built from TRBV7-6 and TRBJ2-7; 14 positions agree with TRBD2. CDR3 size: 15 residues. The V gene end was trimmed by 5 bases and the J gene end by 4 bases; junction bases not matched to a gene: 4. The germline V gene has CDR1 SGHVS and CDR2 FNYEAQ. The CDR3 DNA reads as TGTGCCAGCAGCCAGACTAGCGGGAGGGTGTACGAGCAGTACTTC. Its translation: CASSQTSGRVYEQYF. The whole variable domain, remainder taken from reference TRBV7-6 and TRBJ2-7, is GAGVSQSPRYKVTKRGQDVALRCDPISGHVSLYWYRQALGQGPEFLTYFNYEAQQDKSGLPNDRFSAERPEGSISTLTIQRTEQRDSAMYRCASSQTSGRVYEQYFGPGTRLTVT.

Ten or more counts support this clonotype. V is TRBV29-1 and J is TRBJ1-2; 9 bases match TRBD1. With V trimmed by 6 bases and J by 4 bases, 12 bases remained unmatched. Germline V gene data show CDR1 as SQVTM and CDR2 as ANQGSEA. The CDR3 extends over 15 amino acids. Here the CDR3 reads CSVDKPGQGIYGYTF. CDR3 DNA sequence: TGCAGCGTAGATAAACCCGGACAGGGGATCTATGGCTACACCTTC. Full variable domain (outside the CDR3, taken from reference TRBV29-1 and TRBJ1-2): SAVISQKPSRDICQRGTSLTIQCQVDSQVTMMFWYRQQPGQSLTLIATANQGSEATYESGFVIDKFPISRPNLTFSTLTVSNMSPEDSSIYLCSVDKPGQGIYGYTFGSGTRLTVV.

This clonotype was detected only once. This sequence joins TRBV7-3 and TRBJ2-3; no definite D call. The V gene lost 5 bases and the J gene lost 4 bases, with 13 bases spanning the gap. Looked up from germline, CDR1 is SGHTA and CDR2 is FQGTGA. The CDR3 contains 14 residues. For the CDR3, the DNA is TGTGCCAGCAGCCAGGACGACAACCCAGATACGCAGTATTTT. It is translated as CASSQDDNPDTQYF. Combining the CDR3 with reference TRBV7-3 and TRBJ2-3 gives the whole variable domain GAGVSQTPSNKVTEKGKYVELRCDPISGHTALYWYRQSLGQGPEFLIYFQGTGAADDSGLPNDRFFAVRPEGSVSTLKIQRTERGDSAVYLCASSQDDNPDTQYFGPGTRLTVL.

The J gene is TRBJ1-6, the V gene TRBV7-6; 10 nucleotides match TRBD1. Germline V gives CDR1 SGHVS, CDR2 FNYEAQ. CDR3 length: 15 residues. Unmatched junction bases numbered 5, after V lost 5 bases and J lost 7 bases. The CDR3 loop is CASSIGQGENSPLHF. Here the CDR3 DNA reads TGTGCCAGCAGCATCGGACAGGGGGAAAATTCACCCCTCCACTTT.

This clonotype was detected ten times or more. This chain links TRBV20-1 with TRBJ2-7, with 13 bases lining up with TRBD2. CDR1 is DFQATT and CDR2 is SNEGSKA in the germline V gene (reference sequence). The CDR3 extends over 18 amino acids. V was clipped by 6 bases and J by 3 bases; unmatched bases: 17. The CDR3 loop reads CSAERLAGGGGVGYEQYF. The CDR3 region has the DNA TGCAGTGCGGAAAGACTAGCGGGGGGCGGTGGGGTTGGCTACGAGCAGTACTTC.

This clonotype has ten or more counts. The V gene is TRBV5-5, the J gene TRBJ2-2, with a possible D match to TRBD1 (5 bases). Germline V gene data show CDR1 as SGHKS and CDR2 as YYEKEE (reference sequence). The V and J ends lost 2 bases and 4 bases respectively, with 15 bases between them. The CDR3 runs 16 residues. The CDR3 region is CASSLGAGRSTGELFF. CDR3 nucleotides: TGTGCCAGCAGCTTAGGGGCAGGTCGGTCCACCGGGGAGCTGTTTTTT.

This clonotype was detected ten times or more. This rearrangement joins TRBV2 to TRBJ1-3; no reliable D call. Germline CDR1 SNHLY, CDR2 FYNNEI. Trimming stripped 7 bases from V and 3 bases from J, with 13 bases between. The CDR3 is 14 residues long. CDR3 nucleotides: TGTGCCAGCATGAGCAGAGTGCGTGGAAACACCATATATTTT. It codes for CASMSRVRGNTIYF. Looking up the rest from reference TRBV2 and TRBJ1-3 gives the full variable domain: EPEVTQTPSHQVTQMGQEVILRCVPISNHLYFYWYRQILGQKVEFLVSFYNNEISEKSEIFDDQFSVERPDGSNFTLKIRSTKLEDSAMYFCASMSRVRGNTIYFGEGSWLTVV.

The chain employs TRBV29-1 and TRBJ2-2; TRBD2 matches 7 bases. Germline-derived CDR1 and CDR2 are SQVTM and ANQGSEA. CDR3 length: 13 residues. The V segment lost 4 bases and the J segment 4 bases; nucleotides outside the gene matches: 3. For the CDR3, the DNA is TGCAGCGTTGGAGCTAGCGGCACCGGGGAGCTGTTTTTT. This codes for CSVGASGTGELFF.